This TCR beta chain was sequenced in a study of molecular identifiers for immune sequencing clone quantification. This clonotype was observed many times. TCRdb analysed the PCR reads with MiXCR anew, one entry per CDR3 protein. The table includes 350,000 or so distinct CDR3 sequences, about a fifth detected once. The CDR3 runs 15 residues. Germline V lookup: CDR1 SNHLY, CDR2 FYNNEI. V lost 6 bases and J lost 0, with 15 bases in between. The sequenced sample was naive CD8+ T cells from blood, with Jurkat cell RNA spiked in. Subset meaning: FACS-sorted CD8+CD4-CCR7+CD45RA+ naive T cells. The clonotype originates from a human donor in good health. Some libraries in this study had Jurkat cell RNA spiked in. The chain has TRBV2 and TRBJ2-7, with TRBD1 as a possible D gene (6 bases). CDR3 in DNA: TGTGCCAGCAGCGCAGGGGCCCCGAGCTCCTACGAGCAGTACTTC. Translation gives CASSAGAPSSYEQYF.